Shown below are 15 T cell receptor beta chains from a single sample sequenced in a study of T-cell reconstitution after alpha-beta-depleted transplantation in children. A library of TCRbeta sequences, prepared with unique molecular identifiers, was generated. A single record per CDR3 protein comes from TCRdb applying MiXCR to the PCR reads. Of 280,000 or so distinct CDR3 sequences in the sample, around a tenth were seen once. Sequences were derived from peripheral blood, sampled 180 days after TCRalphabeta/CD19-depleted stem cell transplant. The receptors here all came from a male patient under 10 years old who had a stem cell transplant for chronic granulomatous disease, so the T cells may come from the graft donor.

This clonotype has ten or more counts. V is TRBV21-1 and J is TRBJ2-7; the table's D gene call, TRBD1, was not cross checked with the DNA. TRBV21-1 corresponds to a pseudogene. The CDR3 has 14 amino acids. DNA of the CDR3: TGTGCCAGCTACTCGACAGGGGGCCCTTACGAGCAGTACTTC. Its translation: CASYSTGGPYEQYF.

Ten or more counts support this clonotype. The J gene is TRBJ2-1, the V gene TRBV5-5; TRBD1 matches at 8 bases. CDR3 length: 14 residues. The germline gives CDR1 SGHKS, CDR2 YYEKEE (reference sequence). V lost 2 bases and J lost 9; bases outside the gene matches: 7. For the CDR3, the DNA is TGTGCCAGCAGCTTCCCCGGGACAGGAGGTGAGCAGTTCTTC. Translation gives CASSFPGTGGEQFF.

The chain joins TRBV2 to TRBJ1-1; D is perhaps TRBD1 (6 bases). Trimming left V 8 bases short and J 8 bases short, with 15 bases between. CDR3 size: 12 residues. From germline, CDR1 is SNHLY and CDR2 FYNNEI. The CDR3 bases are TGTGCCAGCGGCGGACAGTTTCCCGAAGCTTTCTTT. It specifies CASGGQFPEAFF.

This clonotype was seen ten or more times. The genes are TRBV5-1 and TRBJ2-2; 9 bases agree with TRBD1. The V gene's germline CDR1 is SGHRS and CDR2 YFSETQ. This CDR3 has 15 amino acids. V lost 4 bases, J lost 3 bases, and 4 bases stayed unmatched. The CDR3 sequence: CASSPRQGDTGELFF. CDR3 in DNA: TGCGCCAGCAGCCCAAGACAGGGGGACACCGGGGAGCTGTTTTTT.

This clonotype has a handful of counts. This chain links TRBV13 with TRBJ2-1, with D possibly being TRBD1 (5 bases). V was pared by 4 bases and J by 5 bases, with 18 bases between. The CDR3 contains 16 residues. Germline V gene data show CDR1 as PRHDT and CDR2 as FYEKMQ (reference sequence). CDR3 DNA sequence: TGTGCCAGCAGCTCCGAACGTAAATGGGGCAACAATGAGCAGTTCTTC. It codes for CASSSERKWGNNEQFF.

There are many counts of this clonotype. DNA of the CDR3: TGTGCCAGCAGTTTCTCAGGGAACATTCAGTACTTC. It codes for CASSFSGNIQYF. The chain recombines TRBV28 with TRBJ2-4; D perhaps matches TRBD1 (5 bases). Germline V gene sequence: CDR1 MDHEN, CDR2 SYDVKM. Trimming stripped 3 bases from V and 7 bases from J, with 7 bases between. This CDR3 has 12 residues.

This clonotype has only a few counts. The chain links TRBV2 to TRBJ2-7; 8 nucleotides line up with TRBD1. Trimming removed 3 bases from V and 4 bases from J; junction bases left unmatched: 5. The CDR3 extends over 14 amino acids. Germline loops: CDR1 SNHLY, CDR2 FYNNEI. CDR3 bases: TGTGCCAGCAGTGAGAGACAGGGGAAGTACGAGCAGTACTTC. As protein: CASSERQGKYEQYF.

This clonotype came up a few times. The CDR3 nucleotides read TGTGCCAGCAGCCATACCCAGGGCATGAACACTGAAGCTTTCTTT. Translating it yields CASSHTQGMNTEAFF. The rearrangement joins TRBV14 to TRBJ1-1; tentatively, D is TRBD1 (5 bases). CDR1 SGHDN and CDR2 FVKESK come from the germline V gene. The CDR3 covers 15 residues. The V gene lost 3 bases and the J gene lost 0 bases, with 11 bases spanning the gap.

Ten or more counts support this clonotype. V gene TRBV4-3 combines with J gene TRBJ2-1; D call uncertain. CDR3 length: 14 residues. Germline V gene lookup returns CDR1 LGHNA and CDR2 YSLEER. The V gene lost 4 bases and the J gene lost 5 bases, with 12 bases spanning the gap. The CDR3 here is CASSPQEANNEQFF. CDR3 bases: TGCGCCAGCAGCCCTCAGGAAGCCAACAATGAGCAGTTCTTC.

This clonotype was seen repeatedly, ten times or more. The rearrangement links TRBV4-1 to TRBJ1-2; 10 positions match TRBD1. V lost 1 base, J lost 6 bases, and 8 bases stayed unmatched. Germline CDR1 MGHRA, CDR2 YSYEKL. The CDR3 is 16 amino acids. CDR3 sequence: CASSQGARQGAHGYTF. The CDR3 nucleotides are TGCGCCAGCAGCCAAGGCGCCCGACAGGGGGCACATGGCTACACCTTC.

This clonotype was found many times. V gene TRBV4-3 combines with J gene TRBJ2-7; D perhaps matches TRBD2 (6 bases). This CDR3 has 15 amino acids. Germline-derived CDR1 and CDR2 are LGHNA and YSLEER. The germline V and J ends were trimmed by 3 bases and 1 base, with 13 bases remaining between them. CDR3 nucleotides: TGCGCCAGCAGCCATGGAGGAGGGAGGTCCTACGAGCAGTACTTC. This gives the protein CASSHGGGRSYEQYF.

This clonotype was detected many times. This rearrangement joins TRBV7-9 to TRBJ2-1; 7 bases are a match to TRBD1. The germline CDR1 and CDR2 sequences are SEHNR and FQNEAQ (reference sequence). The trim removed 1 base at V and 6 bases at J, leaving 6 bases unmatched. The CDR3 spans 15 residues. Here the CDR3 reads CASSLGSGGINEQFF. CDR3 bases: TGTGCCAGCAGCTTAGGGTCAGGGGGAATCAATGAGCAGTTCTTC.

This clonotype was seen many times. This sequence joins TRBV15 and TRBJ1-2; tentative D call: TRBD1 (5 bases). CDR1 LNHNV and CDR2 YYDKDF come from the germline V gene (reference sequence). CDR3 length equals 13 residues. The V end lost 2 bases, the J end lost 7 bases, and 11 bases lay between the germline ends. CDR3 loop: CATSRSRVFGYTF. The CDR3 DNA follows: TGTGCCACCAGCAGATCCAGGGTATTTGGCTACACCTTC. Full variable domain (remainder filled in from reference TRBV15 and TRBJ1-2): DAMVIQNPRYQVTQFGKPVTLSCSQTLNHNVMYWYQQKSSQAPKLLFHYYDKDFNNEADTPDNFQSRRPNTSFCFLDIRSPGLGDTAMYLCATSRSRVFGYTFGSGTRLTVV.

This clonotype was found once. This chain joins TRBV7-7 and TRBJ2-5; the D gene is possibly TRBD1 (5 bases). Per germline, CDR1 SSHAT and CDR2 FNYEAQ (reference sequence). The V gene lost 5 bases and the J gene lost 5 bases, with 15 bases spanning the gap. The CDR3 consists of 14 residues. DNA for the CDR3: TGTGCCAGCAGCCTCAAGGGGCAAATGGAGACCCAGTACTTC. Its translation is CASSLKGQMETQYF.

The chain is built from TRBV11-3 and TRBJ2-5, with 11 bases identical to TRBD2. After removal of 5 bases from V and 5 bases from J, the junction contained 25 bases not matched to a gene. Germline CDR1 and CDR2: SGHNT and YENEEA. There are 21 residues in the CDR3. The CDR3 spells CASSPARKLAGVSVLRETQYF. The CDR3, as DNA: TGTGCCAGCAGCCCAGCAAGAAAACTAGCGGGAGTGAGCGTCCTTCGGGAGACCCAGTACTTC.